The present T cell receptor beta chain was sequenced within a study of blood T cells in healthy people across ages (dated by TCRdb to between 2015 and 2017). As for the study more broadly: In model experiments, template switching captured about one uniquely barcoded TCR beta cDNA molecule for every two T cells. To track age-related changes in TCR beta repertoire diversity, the study relied on deep sequencing normalized with unique cDNA molecular identifiers. Two additional independent replicas of 1 million unique cDNA reads from the same blood draw were analyzed for two donors (one aged 18 to 30 and one aged 80 or older). Donors were grouped into four age groups: young (average 16 years), middle-aged (39), aged (over 55) and long-lived (approximately 78). To avoid experimental bias, donors of different ages were distributed randomly across sequencing lanes.

A note on this clonotype: Which antigen it targets is not known. Base-call qualities are not available, and no considerably larger clone is one nucleotide away.

Here V drops 4 bases and J drops 5 bases, and the junction holds 6 bases not matched to any gene. Looking up the germline V gene yields CDR1 WSHSY and CDR2 SAAADI. Counted from cysteine to phenylalanine, this CDR3 has 15 amino acids. The retained sequence is limited to the CDR3, 45 bases, with the frame set at the first base. The roughly 42 donors, aged roughly 6 to 100 years, were systemically healthy Caucasian individuals from Russia. Approximately 9.7 milliliters of peripheral blood were drawn from each donor into EDTA-treated Vacutainer tubes. Ficoll-Paque density-gradient centrifugation was used to isolate PBMCs, with at least 7 million obtained per sample. Total RNA was extracted from PBMCs with Trizol reagent, with at least 6 micrograms obtained per sample. Naive CD45RAhigh/CD27high T cell percentages were measured by flow cytometry on a PBMC aliquot from every donor. The method was 5' RACE. Sequencing took place on an Illumina HiSeq 2500. A second roughly 7 to 12 cycle PCR used a sample-barcoded 5' primer and a J-beta primer mix. Each TCR beta cDNA molecule received a unique molecular identifier from a template-switch 5' adaptor carrying 12 random nucleotides. Each sample yielded at least 2.5 million CDR3-containing paired-end reads. First-strand cDNA was synthesized from all RNA with the Mint cDNA synthesis kit, primed by a TRBC-specific oligonucleotide. After uracil-DNA glycosylase treatment, a first 18-cycle PCR used universal primers M1SS and BC2_uni_R on all cDNA. The authors' pipeline ran thus. For normalization, 1 million high-quality reads, each with a distinct molecular identifier, were randomly selected from each sample. Reads sharing molecular identifiers were discarded rather than binned into consensus sequences. CDR3 identification, clonotype clustering and error correction used MiTCR with a Q25 quality threshold and the strictest error-elimination algorithm. A nonparametric unseen species model with Euler transformation was used to estimate lower-bound total TCR beta diversity. Through fastp at Q25 and MiXCR, TCRdb rebuilt clones from the public reads, retaining in-frame beta chains. Rows merge per CDR3 protein into single entries with the most common DNA and genes. The V and J calls shown here were made by TCRdb, not taken from the authors' results. The sample table contains about 830,000 distinct CDR3 sequences; only one count was recorded for approximately 67% of them. The top ten constitute around a quarter of the sample.

Here is what the overall study found, with its caveats: A strong correlation was found between observed TCR beta diversity and the percentage of naive T cells measured by flow cytometry. The long-lived group showed more naive CD4+ T cells, fewer expanded clones and increased TCR diversity than the aged group, suggesting age selection. Donor CMV infection status was unknown, potentially confounding age-related changes in expanded clonotypes. Conclusive comparison of naive and antigen-experienced compartments was prevented by the profiling of bulk unsorted PBMCs. As age increased, observed TCR beta diversity per million T cells dropped in a roughly linear way, and a significant reduction was already evident by age around 41. Total diversity estimates from one million sequenced T cells were considered lower bounds and underestimates.

Sequenced: blood. The clonotype was recovered from a man aged 25-45 years in good health. The V and J segments used are TRBV10-2 and TRBJ1-5, and 9 bases in between align with TRBD1. The CDR3 protein sequence reads: CASSGTGVKDQPQHF. The nucleotide sequence is given as TGCGCCAGCAGTGGGACAGGGGTCAAGGATCAGCCCCAGCATTTT.